The rows below give T cell receptor beta chains drawn from one sample of a study of cytomegalovirus exposure and HLA in healthy donors. Sequenced by immunoSEQ multiplex PCR; TCRdb stores in-frame clones only, minus some. The listing contains about 130,000 clones. Material for sequencing was PBMCs. These receptors were taken from a woman between 55 and 75 years old in good health and CMV-seronegative. CDR3s include the opening cysteine and the closing phenylalanine or tryptophan.

v_call,j_call,cdr3_aa
TRBV27,TRBJ2-5,CASSLFGTETVQETQYF
TRBV6-5,TRBJ2-1,CASQDRYNEQFF
TRBV2,TRBJ1-2,CASSETPGYGYTF
TRBV4-1,TRBJ1-2,CASSQGTGGNYGYTF
TRBV6-1,TRBJ1-5,CASGDSSASPQHF
TRBV4-1,TRBJ2-6,CASSQGQGAPGANVLTF
TRBV6-5,TRBJ1-2,CASSQEPYGYTF
TRBV5-1,TRBJ1-3,CASRVTDSGNTIYF
TRBV5-1,TRBJ2-3,CASSLTQGAVVDTQYF
TRBV5-1,TRBJ1-4,CASSVQPGTGAEKLFF
TRBV28,TRBJ1-2,CASSFPAGQGNYGYTF
TRBV7-9,TRBJ1-1,CASSFNIKARLTQNTEAFF
TRBV4-1,TRBJ1-5,CASSQADSYNQPQHF